This TCR beta chain emerged from a study of identical twins. This clonotype was recorded a few times. A universal primer site was created by template switching, with the cDNA bearing unique molecular identifiers. TCRdb reprocessed the 5' RACE reads with MiXCR, giving one entry per CDR3 protein. The sample lists 200,000 to 300,000 distinct CDR3 sequences; 8% to 11% were seen once. From germline, CDR1 is MNHNY and CDR2 SVGAGI (reference sequence). Trimming cost V 8 bases and J 6 bases, with 4 bases left between them. The CDR3 is 10 residues long. The clonotype was recovered from a man over 45 in good health. Sample: memory T cells sorted from blood. This sequence joins TRBV6-6 and TRBJ1-4; D ambiguous. CDR3: CASRDEKLFF. Written as DNA, the CDR3 is TGTGCCAGCCGAGATGAAAAACTGTTTTTT.